This paragraph covers one T cell receptor (beta chain) sequence. Trimming took 8 bases from V and 5 from J, leaving 11 bases between them. This CDR3 comprises 12 residues. Germline CDR1 reads SEHNR; CDR2 reads FQNEAQ (reference sequence). Treatment given: oral pan-JAK inhibitor, 5-10 mg twice daily. Punch biopsies of lesional scalp, plus peripheral blood, were taken from alopecia areata patients. The source of the sample is a study of CD8+ T cells in alopecia areata. Study context: Scoring of severity for treated patients was based on percentage of affected scalp area.

cDNA serving as the sequencing template came from extracted, reverse transcribed RNA. Sequenced by immunoSEQ multiplex PCR; TCRdb stores in-frame clones only, minus some. This table holds more than 90,000 clones, just under 60% found once. The starting material was CD8+ T cells sorted from blood, obtained between weeks 55 and 65, from a patient treated with tofacitinib. This sequence originates from a human donor with alopecia areata. The V call is TRBV7-9, the J call TRBJ2-3; unclear D gene. CDR3 sequence: CASSPSLDTQYF. CDR3 coding DNA: TGTGCCAGCTCTCCCTCCTTAGATACGCAGTATTTT.